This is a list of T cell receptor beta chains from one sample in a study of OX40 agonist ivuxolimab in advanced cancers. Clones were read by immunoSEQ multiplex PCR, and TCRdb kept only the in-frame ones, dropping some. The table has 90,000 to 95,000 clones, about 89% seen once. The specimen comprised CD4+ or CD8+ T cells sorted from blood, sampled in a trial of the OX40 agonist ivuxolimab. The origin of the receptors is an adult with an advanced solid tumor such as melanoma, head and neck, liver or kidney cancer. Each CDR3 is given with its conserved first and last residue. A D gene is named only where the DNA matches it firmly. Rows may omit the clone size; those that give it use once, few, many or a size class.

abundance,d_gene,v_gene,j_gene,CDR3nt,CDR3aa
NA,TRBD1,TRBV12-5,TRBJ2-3,TGTGCTAGTGGTTTGGTAATCCACAGGGGCCCAGATACGCAGTATTTT,CASGLVIHRGPDTQYF
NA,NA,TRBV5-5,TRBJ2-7,TGTGCCAGCAGCTTCGGAGGGATCTACGAGCAGTACTTC,CASSFGGIYEQYF
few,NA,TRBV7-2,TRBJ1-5,TGTGCCAGCAGCTTAGTCCATCAGCCCCAGCATTTT,CASSLVHQPQHF
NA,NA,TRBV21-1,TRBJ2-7,TGTGCCAGCAGCAATTGGGACAAATTGAGGGTTTTTGGCTACCACAGGGAGCAGTACTTC,CASSNWDKLRVFGYHREQYF
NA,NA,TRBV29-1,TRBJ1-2,TGCAGCGTGGGGGACCGGGGGGGCGGCTACACCTTC,CSVGDRGGGYTF
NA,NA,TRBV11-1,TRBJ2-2,TGTGCCAGCAGCTTAATAAACACCGGGGAGCTGTTTTTT,CASSLINTGELFF
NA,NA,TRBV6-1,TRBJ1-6,TGTGCCAGCAGTCAACAGGAGGGACTTAATTCACCCCTCCACTTT,CASSQQEGLNSPLHF
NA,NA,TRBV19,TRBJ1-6,TGTGCCAGTAGTTTACAGGAGTCACCCCTCCACTTT,CASSLQESPLHF
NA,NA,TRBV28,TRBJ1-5,TGTGCCAGCAGCAGGGACCAGGGAATAAATCAGCCCCAGCATTTT,CASSRDQGINQPQHF
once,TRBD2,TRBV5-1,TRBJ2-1,TGCGCCAGCAGCCTACTACTAGCGGGCAGCTCCTACAATGAGCAGTTCTTC,CASSLLLAGSSYNEQFF
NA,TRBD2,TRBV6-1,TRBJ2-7,TGTGCCAGCAGTGAACTACTAGCGTTCTACGAGCAGTACTTC,CASSELLAFYEQYF
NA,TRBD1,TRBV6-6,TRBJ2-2,TGTGCCAGCAGTTTCCTTCAGGGGGTCGGCACCGGGGAGCTGTTTTTT,CASSFLQGVGTGELFF
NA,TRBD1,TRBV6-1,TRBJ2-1,TGTGCCAGCAGTATGCGGACAGGTGGCGGTGAGCAGTTCTTC,CASSMRTGGGEQFF
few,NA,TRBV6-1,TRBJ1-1,TGTGCCAGCAGTGGGTGGAGCACTGAAGCTTTCTTT,CASSGWSTEAFF
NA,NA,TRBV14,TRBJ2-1,TGTGCCAGCAGCCAAATGCTATCGGTGGTTGAGCAGTTCTTC,CASSQMLSVVEQFF
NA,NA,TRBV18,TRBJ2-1,TGTGCCAGCTCCCCATCAGGGGGGAGGAGCAATGAGCAGTTCTTC,CASSPSGGRSNEQFF
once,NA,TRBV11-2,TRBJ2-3,TGTGCCAGCAGCTTAGAAGGGAGGAATACGCAGTATTTT,CASSLEGRNTQYF
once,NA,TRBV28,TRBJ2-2,TGTGCCAGCAGTCGTAGCGGAGAAACCGGGGAGCTGTTTTTT,CASSRSGETGELFF
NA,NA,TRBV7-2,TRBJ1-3,TGTGCCAGCAGCTTGTCCCGCGTCTCTGGAAACACCATATATTTT,CASSLSRVSGNTIYF
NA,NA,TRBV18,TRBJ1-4,TGTGCCAGTCGAAGGGGGGTAAATGAAAAACTGTTTTTT,CASRRGVNEKLFF
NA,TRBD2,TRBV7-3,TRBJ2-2,TGTGCCAGCAGCTCGCACAGCGGGAGCTTGAACACCGGGGAGCTGTTTTTT,CASSSHSGSLNTGELFF
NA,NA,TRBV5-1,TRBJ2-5,TGCGCCAGCAGCTTGGGGCAGCCGGCCGGGGAGACCCAGTACTTC,CASSLGQPAGETQYF
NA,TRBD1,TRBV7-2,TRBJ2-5,TGTGCCAGCAGCTCTCTCGACAGGGCCGGGACCCAGTACTTC,CASSSLDRAGTQYF
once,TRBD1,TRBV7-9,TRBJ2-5,TGTGCCAGCAGCTTAGGGACAGGGGATGAGACCCAGTACTTC,CASSLGTGDETQYF
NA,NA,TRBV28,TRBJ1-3,TGTGCCAGCAGTAACCCGACAGCCACTGGAAACACCATATATTTT,CASSNPTATGNTIYF
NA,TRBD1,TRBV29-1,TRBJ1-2,TGCAGCGGACGGACAGGCCCTTACTACACCTTC,CSGRTGPYYTF
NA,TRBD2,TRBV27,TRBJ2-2,TGTGCCAGCAGTTTGGGACTAGAAGCCGGGGAGCTGTTTTTT,CASSLGLEAGELFF
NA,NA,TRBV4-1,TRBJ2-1,TGCGCCAGCAGCGCCCCCGGGACTCCCTCCTTGAATGAGCAGTTCTTC,CASSAPGTPSLNEQFF
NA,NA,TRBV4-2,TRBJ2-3,TGTGCCAGCAGCCAAGCGGGTGGGACTCCGCAAGATACGCAGTATTTT,CASSQAGGTPQDTQYF
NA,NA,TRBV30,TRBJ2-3,TGTGCCTGGAGCCGATACACAGATACGCAGTATTTT,CAWSRYTDTQYF
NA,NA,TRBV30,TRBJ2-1,TGTGCCTGGAGTGTACATTCCGGTAGGGAGCAGTTCTTC,CAWSVHSGREQFF
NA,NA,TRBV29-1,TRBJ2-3,TGCAGCGTTGAAAGGGCCGGGCTTGGGACAGATACGCAGTATTTT,CSVERAGLGTDTQYF
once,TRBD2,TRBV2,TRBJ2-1,TGTGCCAGCAGTCCCATGACTAGCGGGATTTACAATGAGCAGTTCTTC,CASSPMTSGIYNEQFF
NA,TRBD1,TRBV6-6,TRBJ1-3,TGTGCCAGCAACCAAAGACAGGGGGCCAACACCATATATTTT,CASNQRQGANTIYF
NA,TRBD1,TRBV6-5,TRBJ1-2,TGTGCCAGCAGTTACTTGGACAGGGGGTACGGCTACACCTTC,CASSYLDRGYGYTF
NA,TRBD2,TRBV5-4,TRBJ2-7,TGTGCCAGCAGCTCGCCGGGACTATACGACGAGCAGTACTTC,CASSSPGLYDEQYF
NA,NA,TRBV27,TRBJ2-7,TGTGCCAGCAGTTTACTGACAGGGAGGGGATACGAGCAGTACTTC,CASSLLTGRGYEQYF
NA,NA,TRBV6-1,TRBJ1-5,TGTGCCAGCAGACCTGACAGGTTCGGCAATCAGCCCCAGCATTTT,CASRPDRFGNQPQHF
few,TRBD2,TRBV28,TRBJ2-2,TGTGCCAGCAGTGGCCGTATTGGACTAGCAGTAACCGGGGAGCTGTTTTTT,CASSGRIGLAVTGELFF
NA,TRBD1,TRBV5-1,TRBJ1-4,TGCGCCAGCAGCTTGGCGGGACAGGGGGCCCTAAATGAAAAACTGTTTTTT,CASSLAGQGALNEKLFF